The 31 T cell receptor beta chains below come from one sample, sequenced in a study of blood T cell repertoires in COVID-19. Clones were read by immunoSEQ multiplex PCR, and TCRdb kept only the in-frame ones, dropping some. The repertoire holds more than 350,000 clones, with just under 90% as singletons. Sequences were obtained from PBMCs or T cells enriched from blood (not recorded which). All receptors derive from a woman between 50 and 59 years old who had recovered from COVID-19.

This rearrangement joins TRBV5-5 to TRBJ1-1; possible D gene TRBD1, 6 bases. The CDR3 loop spans 14 amino acids. Germline V lookup: CDR1 SGHKS, CDR2 YYEKEE (reference sequence). V was clipped by 3 bases and J by 6 bases, with 15 bases between them. The CDR3 reads CASSWPQGRAEAFF. CDR3 coding DNA: TGTGCCAGCAGCTGGCCCCAGGGGAGGGCTGAAGCTTTCTTT.

The chain uses TRBV6-5 and TRBJ1-4; 9 nucleotides agree with TRBD1. The CDR3 runs 13 residues. Germline CDR1 is MNHEY and CDR2 is SVGAGI. V lost 8 bases to trimming and J lost 10 bases; unmatched junction nucleotides: 8. CDR3 amino acids: CASGRDREGKLFF. In nucleotides, the CDR3 is TGTGCCAGCGGAAGGGACAGGGAAGGAAAACTGTTTTTT.

This clone is large. This chain uses TRBV5-6 with TRBJ2-1, with unresolved D. The CDR3 spans 15 residues. Deletions cut 0 bases from V and 0 bases from J, with 7 bases between. Germline loops: CDR1 SGHDT, CDR2 YYEEEE. CDR3: CASSLGGNSYNEQFF. In nucleotides, the CDR3 is TGTGCCAGCAGCTTGGGCGGTAACTCCTACAATGAGCAGTTCTTC.

This chain joins TRBV30 and TRBJ1-1; D is uncertain. CDR1 GTSNPN and CDR2 SVGIG come from the germline V gene (reference sequence). V was trimmed by 5 bases and J by 1 base, leaving 20 bases between them. CDR3 length: 16 amino acids. CDR3 in amino acids: CAWGPFLGTTNTEAFF. CDR3 sequence (DNA): TGTGCCTGGGGACCCTTCCTCGGAACTACGAACACTGAAGCTTTCTTT.

The chain couples TRBV28 to TRBJ1-6; the match to TRBD1 covers 10 bases. This CDR3 contains 15 residues. Germline CDR1 is MDHEN and CDR2 is SYDVKM. The J segment lost 14 bases and the V segment lost 3 bases, leaving 10 bases of the junction unmatched. In DNA form, the CDR3 reads TGTGCCAGCAGTTTTGTTAGGACAGGGGGAGTAGCCCTCCACTTT. The encoded protein is CASSFVRTGGVALHF. Drawing the rest from reference TRBV28 and TRBJ1-6, the complete variable domain is DVKVTQSSRYLVKRTGEKVFLECVQDMDHENMFWYRQDPGLGLRLIYFSYDVKMKEKGDIPEGYSVSREKKERFSLILESASTNQTSMYLCASSFVRTGGVALHFGNGTRLTVT.

This chain connects TRBV12-3 or TRBV12-4 to TRBJ2-7; D ambiguous. V gave up 2 bases and J gave up 2 bases, with 4 bases separating them. This CDR3 has 12 amino acids. The CDR3 sequence is CASSLTTYEQYF. In DNA, the CDR3 is TGTGCCAGCAGTTTAACTACCTACGAGCAGTACTTC.

The genes are TRBV28 and TRBJ2-5; D might be TRBD1 (6 bases). The ends were cut back, 1 base at V and 0 bases at J, with 12 bases in the middle. Germline lookup yields CDR1 MDHEN and CDR2 SYDVKM. The CDR3 extends over 16 amino acids. The CDR3, as DNA: TGTGCCAGCAGTTTATCCCCAGGACAGTACCAAGAGACCCAGTACTTC. It translates to CASSLSPGQYQETQYF. Using reference TRBV28 and TRBJ2-5 for the parts outside the CDR3, the full variable domain is DVKVTQSSRYLVKRTGEKVFLECVQDMDHENMFWYRQDPGLGLRLIYFSYDVKMKEKGDIPEGYSVSREKKERFSLILESASTNQTSMYLCASSLSPGQYQETQYFGPGTRLLVL.

J is TRBJ2-7 and V is TRBV7-9, with a possible D match to TRBD2 (6 bases). The CDR3 spans 15 residues. Germline V gene data show CDR1 as SEHNR and CDR2 as FQNEAQ (reference sequence). Deletions cut 5 bases from V and 1 base from J, with 15 bases between. CDR3 loop: CASSPGGVRSYEQYF. CDR3 coding DNA: TGTGCCAGCAGCCCCGGGGGTGTACGGTCCTACGAGCAGTACTTC.

The chain employs TRBV7-2 and TRBJ1-1; 9 bases match TRBD1. Germline V gene sequence: CDR1 SGHTA, CDR2 FQGNSA. This CDR3 comprises 14 residues. V was clipped by 3 bases and J by 5 bases; unmatched bases: 4. CDR3 sequence reads: CASSFTGGATEAFF. CDR3 sequence (DNA): TGTGCCAGCAGCTTCACAGGGGGCGCGACTGAAGCTTTCTTT.

The chain links TRBV28 to TRBJ1-6; tentatively, D is TRBD1 (5 bases). The V end was cut by 5 bases, the J end by 5 bases, with 16 bases between. The CDR3 is 16 residues long. Germline V lookup: CDR1 MDHEN, CDR2 SYDVKM. The chain's CDR3 is CASSPQTEIDNSPLHF. In nucleotides, the CDR3 is TGTGCCAGCAGTCCCCAGACAGAGATAGATAATTCACCCCTCCACTTT.

The gene calls are TRBV2 and TRBJ1-5; 8 positions agree with TRBD1. CDR1 SNHLY and CDR2 FYNNEI come from the germline V gene. Trimming at V came to 6 bases and at J to 1 base, leaving 5 bases not matched to a gene. The CDR3 runs 15 residues. The chain's CDR3 is CASSQNRGSNQPQHF. CDR3 nucleotide sequence: TGTGCCAGCAGCCAGAACAGGGGGAGCAATCAGCCCCAGCATTTT.

The J gene is TRBJ2-7, the V gene TRBV6-2 or TRBV6-3; D possibly corresponds to TRBD2 (5 bases). The CDR3 loop spans 14 amino acids. Between the trimmed V and J ends, which lost 2 bases and 4 bases, there was a span of 12 bases. Germline V CDR1 and CDR2: MNHEY, SVGEGT. CDR3 coding DNA: TGTGCCAGCAGTTACCCAGGACTGCCATACGAGCAGTACTTC. Translated: CASSYPGLPYEQYF.

The genes are TRBV25-1 and TRBJ2-6; 8 nucleotides match TRBD1. There are 18 residues in the CDR3. Germline-derived CDR1 and CDR2 are MGHDK and SYGVNS. The junction had 10 bases not matched to a gene; V was cut back by 6 bases and J by 0 bases. CDR3 coding DNA: TGTGCCAGCAGCCGTGGGACAGGCCTAACCTCTGGGGCCAACGTCCTGACTTTC. This codes for CASSRGTGLTSGANVLTF.

V and J are TRBV6-5 and TRBJ1-1; D perhaps matches TRBD1 (5 bases). CDR1 and CDR2 (germline): MNHEY, SVGAGI. This CDR3 comprises 14 residues. The V gene lost 6 bases and the J gene lost 4 bases, with 15 bases spanning the gap. The CDR3 protein is CASRPLVGGTEAFF. CDR3 coding DNA: TGTGCCAGCAGACCCCTCGTGGGGGGCACTGAAGCTTTCTTT.

Comments on this clone: The sample has other DNA sequences that encode this CDR3 too. The chain joins TRBV7-2 to TRBJ2-7; 9 bases are shared with TRBD2. CDR3 length equals 14 residues. V lost 3 bases, J lost 4 bases, and 4 bases stayed unmatched. Germline V gives CDR1 SGHTA, CDR2 FQGNSA. CDR3 loop: CASSFSGGPYEQYF. The CDR3 DNA sequence: TGTGCCAGCAGCTTTAGCGGGGGCCCTTACGAGCAGTACTTC.

This clone was observed a single time. This chain joins TRBV11-2 and TRBJ1-2, with a possible D match to TRBD1 (6 bases). Trimming took 1 base from V and 6 from J, leaving 9 bases between them. Germline V lookup: CDR1 SGHAT, CDR2 FQNNGV. This CDR3 comprises 13 residues. CDR3 amino acids: CASSLGPGDGYTF. In DNA form, the CDR3 reads TGTGCCAGCAGCTTAGGTCCAGGGGATGGCTACACCTTC.

This chain uses TRBV19 with TRBJ1-6; 9 nucleotides agree with TRBD1. V was clipped by 3 bases and J by 0 bases; unmatched bases: 6. This CDR3 comprises 18 residues. Germline V gene lookup returns CDR1 LNHDA and CDR2 SQIVND (reference sequence). This CDR3 reads CASSMGGQGSSYNSPLHF. In DNA, the CDR3 is TGTGCCAGTAGTATGGGGGGACAGGGTAGCTCCTATAATTCACCCCTCCACTTT. The variable domain in full, with the rest retrieved from reference TRBV19 and TRBJ1-6, is DGGITQSPKYLFRKEGQNVTLSCEQNLNHDAMYWYRQDPGQGLRLIYYSQIVNDFQKGDIAEGYSVSREKKESFPLTVTSAQKNPTAFYLCASSMGGQGSSYNSPLHFGNGTRLTVT.

A note on this clone: The sample contains more than one DNA sequence encoding this CDR3. V and J are TRBV5-1 and TRBJ1-2, with TRBD1 matching 8 bases. This CDR3 contains 15 residues. V lost 0 bases, J lost 2 bases, and 3 bases stayed unmatched. Germline V gene lookup returns CDR1 SGHRS and CDR2 YFSETQ. As DNA, the CDR3 is TGCGCCAGCAGCTTGGCCGACAGGGGAAACTATGGCTACACCTTC. It translates to CASSLADRGNYGYTF.

This clone was seen only a few times. This chain uses TRBV5-1 with TRBJ2-2; a possible D gene is TRBD2 (5 bases). CDR3 length equals 14 residues. Germline CDR1 SGHRS, CDR2 YFSETQ. Trimming removed 6 bases from V and 1 base from J, with 10 bases in between. The CDR3 nucleotides are TGCGCCAGCAACCCAAGCGGGAACACCGGGGAGCTGTTTTTT. Translated: CASNPSGNTGELFF.

The chain links TRBV11-3 to TRBJ2-2, with D perhaps TRBD1 (6 bases). The V gene lost 4 bases and the J gene lost 2 bases, with 11 bases spanning the gap. This CDR3 has 15 residues. Germline V gene sequence: CDR1 SGHNT, CDR2 YENEEA. CDR3 in DNA: TGTGCCAGCAGCTCAACAGGGATTAACACCGGGGAGCTGTTTTTT. This encodes CASSSTGINTGELFF.

The rearrangement uses TRBV3-1 (or the pseudogene TRBV3-2) and TRBJ2-3; no reliable D call. The CDR3 contains 17 residues. Trimming removed 0 bases from V and 2 bases from J, with 15 bases in between. Germline V gives CDR1 LGHDT, CDR2 YNNKEL (reference sequence). The CDR3 reads CASSQDITAYHTDTQYF. The CDR3 DNA follows: TGTGCCAGCAGCCAAGATATCACTGCTTACCACACAGATACGCAGTATTTT.

The chain uses TRBV7-9 and TRBJ1-2, with a possible D match to TRBD1 (6 bases). The CDR3 length is 14 residues. From germline, CDR1 is SEHNR and CDR2 FQNEAQ (reference sequence). The germline V and J ends were trimmed by 5 bases and 4 bases, with 14 bases remaining between them. The CDR3: CASSPLLQGYGYTF. The CDR3 DNA is TGTGCCAGCAGCCCCTTATTACAGGGCTATGGCTACACCTTC.

The rearrangement links TRBV20-1 to TRBJ2-7, with unresolved D. Germline CDR1 reads DFQATT; CDR2 reads SNEGSKA (reference sequence). V shed 6 bases and J shed 2 bases, with 8 bases lying between them. This CDR3 is 11 amino acids long. CDR3 DNA sequence: TGCAGTGCCACAGTGGCCTACGAGCAGTACTTC. The encoded protein is CSATVAYEQYF.

The rearrangement joins TRBV19 to TRBJ2-5, with 7 nucleotides matching TRBD2. V trimming: 5 bases; J trimming: 5 bases; junction bases outside the gene matches: 2. Germline V gene sequence: CDR1 LNHDA, CDR2 SQIVND (reference sequence). The CDR3 runs to 12 residues. In nucleotides, the CDR3 is TGTGCCAGTAGTCGGCGGGGGGAGACCCAGTACTTC. Protein product: CASSRRGETQYF.

The chain links TRBV27 to TRBJ2-2; TRBD1 agrees at 9 bases. The CDR3 contains 14 residues. The J segment lost 1 base and the V segment lost 9 bases, leaving 3 bases of the junction unmatched. From germline, CDR1 is MNHEY and CDR2 SMNVEV (reference sequence). The CDR3 region has the DNA TGTGCCAGTTGGGACAGGGTGAACACCGGGGAGCTGTTTTTT. As protein: CASWDRVNTGELFF.

V gene TRBV27 combines with J gene TRBJ1-5; no definite D call. The V gene lost 3 bases and the J gene lost 5 bases, with 8 bases spanning the gap. Germline lookup yields CDR1 MNHEY and CDR2 SMNVEV (reference sequence). The CDR3 extends over 13 amino acids. CDR3 in amino acids: CASSFDRDQPQHF. The CDR3 DNA reads TGTGCCAGCAGTTTTGATCGGGATCAGCCCCAGCATTTT.

Here the CDR3 reads CSAASASTDTQYF. The CDR3 DNA follows: TGCAGCGCCGCTAGCGCCAGCACAGATACGCAGTATTTT. The chain carries TRBV29-1 and TRBJ2-3; possibly TRBD2 for D (6 bases). CDR1 is SQVTM and CDR2 is ANQGSEA in the germline V gene. There are 13 residues in the CDR3. V lost 7 bases and J lost 0, with 11 bases in between.

V usage is TRBV3-1 (or the pseudogene TRBV3-2) and J usage is TRBJ2-3; D is unresolved. Germline V gives CDR1 LGHDT, CDR2 YNNKEL (reference sequence). Trimming took 4 bases from V and 0 from J, leaving 11 bases between them. This CDR3 region has 15 residues. The DNA of the CDR3 is TGTGCCAGCAGCCGTAGAAGTGCTAGCACAGATACGCAGTATTTT. Encoded protein: CASSRRSASTDTQYF.

V usage is TRBV9 and J usage is TRBJ2-1, with 15 bases identical to TRBD2. CDR3 length: 16 amino acids. In germline, CDR1 is SGDLS, CDR2 YYNGEE. V trimming: 4 bases; J trimming: 8 bases; junction bases outside the gene matches: 7. CDR3 in amino acids: CASSSGTSGGQDEQFF. For the CDR3, the DNA is TGTGCCAGCAGCAGCGGGACTAGCGGGGGGCAGGATGAGCAGTTCTTC.

Comments on this clone: The same CDR3 can be traced to other DNA sequences in this sample. The rearrangement joins TRBV5-1 to TRBJ2-3; D may be TRBD1 (6 bases). CDR1 and CDR2 (germline): SGHRS, YFSETQ. V shed 0 bases and J shed 1 base, with 9 bases lying between them. The CDR3 has 15 amino acids. The CDR3 loop is CASSLAAGGTDTQYF. The CDR3 DNA reads as TGCGCCAGCAGCTTGGCCGCAGGGGGCACAGATACGCAGTATTTT.

The rearrangement uses TRBV7-9 and TRBJ2-1, with D perhaps matching TRBD2 (6 bases). Germline V CDR1 and CDR2: SEHNR, FQNEAQ (reference sequence). The CDR3 runs to 13 residues. V was clipped by 8 bases and J by 9 bases, with 17 bases between them. The CDR3 DNA reads as TGTGCCAGCGTGGAGGGATATTTAGGTGAGCAGTTCTTC. Amino acid sequence: CASVEGYLGEQFF.